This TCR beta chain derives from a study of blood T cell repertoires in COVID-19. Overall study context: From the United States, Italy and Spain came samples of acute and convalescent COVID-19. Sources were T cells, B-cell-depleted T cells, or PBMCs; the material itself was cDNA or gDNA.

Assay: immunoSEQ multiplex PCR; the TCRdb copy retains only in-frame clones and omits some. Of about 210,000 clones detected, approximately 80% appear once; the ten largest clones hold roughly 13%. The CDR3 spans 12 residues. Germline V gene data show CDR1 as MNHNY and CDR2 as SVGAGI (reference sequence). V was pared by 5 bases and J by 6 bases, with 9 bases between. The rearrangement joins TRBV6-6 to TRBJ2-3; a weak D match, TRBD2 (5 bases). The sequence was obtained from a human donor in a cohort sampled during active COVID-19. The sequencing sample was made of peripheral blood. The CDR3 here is CASSRTGDTQYF. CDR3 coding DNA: TGTGCCAGCAGTAGGACGGGGGATACGCAGTATTTT.